The present entry profiles one T cell receptor beta chain with its context. Its matching antigen is unknown. Treatment indicated: 10-day PBMC culture with coronavirus spike peptide pools or control peptides (ViraFEST assay). This sample is drawn from a study of vaccination and CD4 T cells after COVID-19. The V and J ends lost 0 bases and 10 bases respectively, with 26 bases between them. The CDR3 runs 19 residues. Germline CDR1 and CDR2: SGDLS and YYNGEE. Cultured CD4+ T cell DNA underwent sequencing with the Oncomine TCR Beta short-read assay. Genomic DNA was drawn out of CD4+ T cells grown in culture. From the PCR reads, TCRdb called clonotypes with MiXCR, one entry per CDR3 protein. The profile shows about 26,000 distinct CDR3 sequences, 40% to 55% of them singletons.

Here the sequenced sample was CD4+ T cells from blood, cultured in vitro, taken before SARS-CoV-2 vaccination. This clonotype originated in a human donor who received a COVID-19 vaccine. The chain couples TRBV9 to TRBJ1-6; D not certain. The CDR3: CASSVGDSSVLAAHSPLHF. CDR3 DNA sequence: TGTGCCAGCAGCGTAGGGGATTCATCAGTTTTGGCGGCGCACTCACCCCTCCACTTT.